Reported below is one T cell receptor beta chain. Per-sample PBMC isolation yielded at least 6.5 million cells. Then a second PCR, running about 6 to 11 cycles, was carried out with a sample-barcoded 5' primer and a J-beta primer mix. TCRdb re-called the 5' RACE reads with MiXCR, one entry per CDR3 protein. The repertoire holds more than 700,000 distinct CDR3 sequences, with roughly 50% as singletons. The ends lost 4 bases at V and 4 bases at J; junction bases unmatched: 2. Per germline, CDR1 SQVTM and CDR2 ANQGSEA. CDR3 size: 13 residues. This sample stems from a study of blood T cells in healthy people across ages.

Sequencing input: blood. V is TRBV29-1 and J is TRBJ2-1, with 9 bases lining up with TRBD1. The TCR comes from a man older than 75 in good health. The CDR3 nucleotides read TGCAGCGTTGGGACAGGGGCGTACAATGAGCAGTTCTTC. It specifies CSVGTGAYNEQFF.